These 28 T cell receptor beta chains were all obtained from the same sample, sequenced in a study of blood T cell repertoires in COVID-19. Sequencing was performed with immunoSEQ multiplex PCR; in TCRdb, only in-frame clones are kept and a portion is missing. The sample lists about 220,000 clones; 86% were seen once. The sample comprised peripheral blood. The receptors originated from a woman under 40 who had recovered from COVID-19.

CDR3 in amino acids: CAITGGQGLFGNTIYF. Here the CDR3 DNA reads TGTGCCATCACTGGGGGACAGGGGTTATTTGGAAACACCATATATTTT. The gene calls are TRBV10-3 and TRBJ1-3; the match to TRBD1 covers 10 bases. Germline CDR1 reads ENHRY; CDR2 reads SYGVKD. V shed 7 bases, J shed 3 bases, and the junction held 9 bases outside the gene matches. The CDR3 has 16 amino acids.

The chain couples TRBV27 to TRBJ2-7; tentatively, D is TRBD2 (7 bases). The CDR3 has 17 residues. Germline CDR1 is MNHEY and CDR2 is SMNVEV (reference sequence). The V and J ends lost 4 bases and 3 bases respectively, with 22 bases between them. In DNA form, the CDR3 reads TGTGCCAGCAGTTCCACCCGGCGGGGGCGGGGGTTCTACGAGCAGTACTTC. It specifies CASSSTRRGRGFYEQYF.

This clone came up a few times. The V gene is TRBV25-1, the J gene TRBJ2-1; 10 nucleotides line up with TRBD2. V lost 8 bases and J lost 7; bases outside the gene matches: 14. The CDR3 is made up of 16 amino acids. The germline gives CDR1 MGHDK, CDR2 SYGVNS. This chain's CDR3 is CASRAPIAGGRNEQFF. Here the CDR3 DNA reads TGTGCCAGCCGTGCCCCCATAGCGGGGGGTAGGAATGAGCAGTTCTTC.

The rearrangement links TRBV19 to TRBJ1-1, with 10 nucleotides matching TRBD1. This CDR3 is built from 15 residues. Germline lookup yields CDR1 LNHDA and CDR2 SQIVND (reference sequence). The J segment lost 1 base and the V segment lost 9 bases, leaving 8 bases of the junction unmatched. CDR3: CASMTGGAPNTEAFF. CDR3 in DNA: TGTGCCAGCATGACAGGGGGCGCCCCGAACACTGAAGCTTTCTTT.

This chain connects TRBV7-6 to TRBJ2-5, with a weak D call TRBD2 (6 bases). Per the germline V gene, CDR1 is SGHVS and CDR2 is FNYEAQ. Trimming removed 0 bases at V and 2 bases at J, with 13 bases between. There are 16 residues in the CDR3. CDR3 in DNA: TGTGCCAGCAGCTTAGCGGGGGGACTTACTCAAGAGACCCAGTACTTC. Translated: CASSLAGGLTQETQYF. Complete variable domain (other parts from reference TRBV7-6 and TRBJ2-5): GAGVSQSPRYKVTKRGQDVALRCDPISGHVSLYWYRQALGQGPEFLTYFNYEAQQDKSGLPNDRFSAERPEGSISTLTIQRTEQRDSAMYRCASSLAGGLTQETQYFGPGTRLLVL.

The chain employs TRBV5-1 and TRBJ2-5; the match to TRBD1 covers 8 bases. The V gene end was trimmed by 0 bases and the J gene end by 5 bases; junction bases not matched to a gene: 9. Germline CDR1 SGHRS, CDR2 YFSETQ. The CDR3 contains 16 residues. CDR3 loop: CASSLALAGGEETQYF. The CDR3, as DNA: TGCGCCAGCAGCTTGGCTTTGGCAGGGGGCGAGGAGACCCAGTACTTC.

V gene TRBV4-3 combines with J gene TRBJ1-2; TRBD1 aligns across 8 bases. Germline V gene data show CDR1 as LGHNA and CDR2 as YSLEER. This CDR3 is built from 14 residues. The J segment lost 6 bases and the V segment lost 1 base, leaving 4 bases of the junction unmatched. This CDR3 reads CASSQGPRGHGYTF. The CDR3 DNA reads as TGCGCCAGCAGCCAAGGCCCCAGGGGGCATGGCTACACCTTC.

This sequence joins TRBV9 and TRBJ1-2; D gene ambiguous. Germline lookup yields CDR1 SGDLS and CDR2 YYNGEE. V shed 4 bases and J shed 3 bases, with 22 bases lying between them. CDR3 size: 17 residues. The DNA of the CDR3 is TGTGCCAGCAGCCACGAGGAGGCAGGTCGATTTTACTATGGCTACACCTTC. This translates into CASSHEEAGRFYYGYTF.

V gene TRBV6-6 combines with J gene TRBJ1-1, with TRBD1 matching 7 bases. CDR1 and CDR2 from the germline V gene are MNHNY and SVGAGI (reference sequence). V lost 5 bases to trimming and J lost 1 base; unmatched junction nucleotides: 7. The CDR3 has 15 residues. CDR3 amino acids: CASSKTTGRNTEAFF. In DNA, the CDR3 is TGTGCCAGCAGTAAGACGACAGGGAGGAACACTGAAGCTTTCTTT.

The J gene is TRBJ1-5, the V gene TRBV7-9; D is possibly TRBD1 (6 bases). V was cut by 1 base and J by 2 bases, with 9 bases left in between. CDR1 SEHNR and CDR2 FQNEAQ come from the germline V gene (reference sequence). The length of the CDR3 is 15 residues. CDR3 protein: CASSLGSGGNQPQHF. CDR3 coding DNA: TGTGCCAGCAGCTTAGGTTCAGGGGGCAATCAGCCCCAGCATTTT.

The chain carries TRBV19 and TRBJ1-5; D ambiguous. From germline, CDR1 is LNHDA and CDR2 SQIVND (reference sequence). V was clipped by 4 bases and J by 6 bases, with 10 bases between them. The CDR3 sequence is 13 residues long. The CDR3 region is CASSTYAGQPQHF. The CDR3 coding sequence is TGTGCCAGTAGTACTTATGCGGGTCAGCCCCAGCATTTT.

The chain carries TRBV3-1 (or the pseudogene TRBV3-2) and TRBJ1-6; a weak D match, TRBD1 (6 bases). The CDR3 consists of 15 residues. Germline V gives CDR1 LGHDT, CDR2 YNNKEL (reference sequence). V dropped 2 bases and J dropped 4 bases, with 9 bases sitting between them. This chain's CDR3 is CASSQSQGYNSPLHF. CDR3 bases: TGTGCCAGCAGCCAAAGCCAGGGGTATAATTCACCCCTCCACTTT.

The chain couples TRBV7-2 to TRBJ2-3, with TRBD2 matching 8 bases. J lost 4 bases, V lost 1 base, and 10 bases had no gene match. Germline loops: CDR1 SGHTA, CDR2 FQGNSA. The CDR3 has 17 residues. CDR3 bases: TGTGCCAGCAGCTTAGATCTGAGCGGGGGTCGCGCAGATACGCAGTATTTT. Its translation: CASSLDLSGGRADTQYF.

The CDR3 reads CASSSYRGFEQYF. The DNA for the CDR3 is TGTGCCAGCAGTTCCTACAGGGGGTTCGAGCAGTACTTC. The chain recombines TRBV6-5 with TRBJ2-7; TRBD1 matches at 8 bases. CDR3 length equals 13 residues. V was pared by 4 bases and J by 6 bases, with 5 bases of the junction left unmatched. The V gene's germline CDR1 is MNHEY and CDR2 SVGAGI.

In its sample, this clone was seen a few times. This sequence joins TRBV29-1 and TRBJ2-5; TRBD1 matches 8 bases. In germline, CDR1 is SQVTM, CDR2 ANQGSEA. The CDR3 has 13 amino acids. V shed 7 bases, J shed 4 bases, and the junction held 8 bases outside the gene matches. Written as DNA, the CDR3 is TGCAGCGGGCGGACAGGGAGGTCAGAGACCCAGTACTTC. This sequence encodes CSGRTGRSETQYF.

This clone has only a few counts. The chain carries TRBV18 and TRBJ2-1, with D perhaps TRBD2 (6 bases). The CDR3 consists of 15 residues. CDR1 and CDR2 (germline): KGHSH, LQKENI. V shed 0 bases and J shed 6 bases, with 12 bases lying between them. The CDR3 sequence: CASSPPGLPANEQFF. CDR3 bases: TGTGCCAGCTCACCACCGGGACTTCCGGCCAATGAGCAGTTCTTC.

CDR3 sequence reads: CSAGAGNEQYF. The CDR3 nucleotides are TGCAGTGCTGGGGCGGGGAACGAGCAGTACTTC. V is TRBV20-1 and J is TRBJ2-7; D is possibly TRBD2 (6 bases). Trimming removed 5 bases at V and 5 bases at J, with 10 bases between. There are 11 residues in the CDR3. Germline V gene data show CDR1 as DFQATT and CDR2 as SNEGSKA (reference sequence).

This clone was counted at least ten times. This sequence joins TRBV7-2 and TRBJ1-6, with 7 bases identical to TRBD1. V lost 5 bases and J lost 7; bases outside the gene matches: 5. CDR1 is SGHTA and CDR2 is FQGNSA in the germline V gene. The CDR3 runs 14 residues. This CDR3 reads CASSARQGNSPLHF. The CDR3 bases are TGTGCCAGCAGCGCCCGACAGGGAAATTCACCCCTCCACTTT.

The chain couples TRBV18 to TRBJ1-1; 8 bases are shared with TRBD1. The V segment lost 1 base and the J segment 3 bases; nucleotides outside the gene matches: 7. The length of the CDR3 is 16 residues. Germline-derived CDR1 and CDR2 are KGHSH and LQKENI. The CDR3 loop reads CASSPQQTGVDTEAFF. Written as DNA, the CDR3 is TGTGCCAGCTCACCACAACAGACAGGGGTTGACACTGAAGCTTTCTTT.

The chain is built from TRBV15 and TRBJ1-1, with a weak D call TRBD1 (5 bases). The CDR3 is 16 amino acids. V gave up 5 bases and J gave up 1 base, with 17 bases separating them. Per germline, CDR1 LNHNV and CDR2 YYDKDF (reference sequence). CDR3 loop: CATSRPSQVANTEAFF. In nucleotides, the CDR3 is TGTGCCACCAGCCGACCGTCACAGGTGGCGAACACTGAAGCTTTCTTT.

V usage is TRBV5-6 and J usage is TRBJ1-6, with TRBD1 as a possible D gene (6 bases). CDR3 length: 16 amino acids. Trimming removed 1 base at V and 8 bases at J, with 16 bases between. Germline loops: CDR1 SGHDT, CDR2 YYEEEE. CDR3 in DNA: TGTGCCAGCAGCTTGATACGAACAGGGAGCGATTCACCCCTCCACTTT. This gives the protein CASSLIRTGSDSPLHF.

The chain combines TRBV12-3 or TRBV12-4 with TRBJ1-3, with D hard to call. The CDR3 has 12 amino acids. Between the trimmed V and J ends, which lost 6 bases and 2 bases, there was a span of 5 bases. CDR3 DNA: TGTGCCAGCAGCTCAGCTGGAAACACCATATATTTT. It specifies CASSSAGNTIYF.

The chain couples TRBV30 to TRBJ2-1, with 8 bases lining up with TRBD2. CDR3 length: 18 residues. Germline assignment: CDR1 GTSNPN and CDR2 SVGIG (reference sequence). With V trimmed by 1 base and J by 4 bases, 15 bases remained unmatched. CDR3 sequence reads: CAWSEGAGGSTGYNEQFF. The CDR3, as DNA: TGTGCCTGGAGTGAAGGGGCGGGGGGAAGCACCGGGTACAATGAGCAGTTCTTC.

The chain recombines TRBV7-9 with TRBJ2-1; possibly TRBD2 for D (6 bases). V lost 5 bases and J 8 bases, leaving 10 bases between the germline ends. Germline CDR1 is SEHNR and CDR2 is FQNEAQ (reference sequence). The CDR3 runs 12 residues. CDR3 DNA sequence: TGTGCCAGCAGCGGCCGGGACTATGAGCAGTTCTTC. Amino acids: CASSGRDYEQFF.

CDR3 sequence reads: CASSLEQGRGNSPLHF. The CDR3, as DNA: TGTGCCAGCAGCCTTGAACAGGGTCGGGGTAATTCACCCCTCCACTTT. The chain uses TRBV5-4 and TRBJ1-6; D possibly corresponds to TRBD1 (6 bases). CDR1 is SGHNT and CDR2 is YYREEE in the germline V gene (reference sequence). The CDR3 is made up of 16 amino acids. V shed 4 bases and J shed 6 bases, with 17 bases lying between them.

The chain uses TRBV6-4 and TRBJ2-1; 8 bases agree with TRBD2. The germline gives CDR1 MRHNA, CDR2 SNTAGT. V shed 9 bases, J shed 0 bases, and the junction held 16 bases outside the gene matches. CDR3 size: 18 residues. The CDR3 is CASSSGAVSTSSYNEQFF. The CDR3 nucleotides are TGTGCCAGTAGTAGCGGGGCGGTGTCTACGAGCTCCTACAATGAGCAGTTCTTC.

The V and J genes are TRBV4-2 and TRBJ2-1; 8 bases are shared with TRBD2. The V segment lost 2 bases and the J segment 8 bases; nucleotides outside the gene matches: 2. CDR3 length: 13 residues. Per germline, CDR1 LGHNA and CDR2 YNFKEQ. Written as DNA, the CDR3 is TGTGCCAGCAGCCAACTCGGGGGGGATGAGCAGTTCTTC. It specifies CASSQLGGDEQFF.

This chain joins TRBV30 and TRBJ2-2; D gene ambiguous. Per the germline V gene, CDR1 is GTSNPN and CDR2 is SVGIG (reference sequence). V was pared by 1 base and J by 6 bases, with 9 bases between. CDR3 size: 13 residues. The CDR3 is CAWSGHPSGELFF. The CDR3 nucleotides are TGTGCCTGGAGTGGGCACCCCTCCGGGGAGCTGTTTTTT. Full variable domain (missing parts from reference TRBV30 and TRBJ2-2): SQTIHQWPATLVQPVGSPLSLECTVEGTSNPNLYWYRQAAGRGLQLLFYSVGIGQISSEVPQNLSASRPQDRQFILSSKKLLLSDSGFYLCAWSGHPSGELFFGEGSRLTVL.